This T cell receptor beta chain came from a study of blood T cell repertoires in COVID-19. About the study: PBMCs, B-cell-depleted T cells, or T cells were the source of the cDNA or gDNA that made up the material.

Source study methods: Amplification with reference gene primers provided the estimates of nucleated cell counts. Only in-frame clones appear in the TCRdb table, and some are missing; sequencing was by immunoSEQ multiplex PCR. V and J calls and clone size are as listed in that table; D and trimming were resolved from the DNA. The sample shows about 230,000 clones, roughly 88% of them seen only once. V lost 1 base and J lost 5; bases outside the gene matches: 11. The CDR3 runs 16 residues. Germline CDR1 SGHKS, CDR2 YYEKEE (reference sequence). Sequenced input: peripheral blood. The genes are TRBV5-5 and TRBJ1-2, with 7 bases fitting TRBD1. The sequence came from a man aged 35-49 years with acute or convalescent COVID-19. The CDR3 protein is CASSLTAGGIYYGYTF. The CDR3 nucleotides are TGTGCCAGCAGCTTGACGGCAGGGGGAATTTATTATGGCTACACCTTC. The variable domain in full, completed from reference TRBV5-5 and TRBJ1-2, reads DAGVTQSPTHLIKTRGQQVTLRCSPISGHKSVSWYQQVLGQGPQFIFQYYEKEERGRGNFPDRFSARQFPNYSSELNVNALLLGDSALYLCASSLTAGGIYYGYTFGSGTRLTVV.